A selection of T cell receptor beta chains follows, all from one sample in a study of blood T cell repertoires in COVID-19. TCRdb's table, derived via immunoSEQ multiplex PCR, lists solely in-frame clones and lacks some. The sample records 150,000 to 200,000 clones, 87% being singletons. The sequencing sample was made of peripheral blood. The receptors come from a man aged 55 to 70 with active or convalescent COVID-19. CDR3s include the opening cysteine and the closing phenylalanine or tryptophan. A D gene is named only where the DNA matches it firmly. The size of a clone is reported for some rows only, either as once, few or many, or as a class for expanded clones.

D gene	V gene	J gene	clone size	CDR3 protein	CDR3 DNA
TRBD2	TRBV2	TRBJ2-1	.	CASTWDSGGGGEQFF	TGTGCCAGCACCTGGGATAGCGGGGGCGGGGGTGAGCAGTTCTTC
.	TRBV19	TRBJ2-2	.	CASSLQGNTGELFF	TGTGCCAGTAGTTTACAGGGGAACACCGGGGAGCTGTTTTTT
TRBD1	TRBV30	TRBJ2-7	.	CAWTQPGQFYEQYF	TGTGCCTGGACACAACCGGGACAGTTCTACGAGCAGTACTTC
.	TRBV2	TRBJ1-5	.	CASSSGEQPQHF	TGTGCCAGCAGTTCGGGAGAACAGCCCCAGCATTTT
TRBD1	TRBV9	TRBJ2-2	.	CASSRQGWELFF	TGTGCCAGCAGCCGACAGGGTTGGGAGCTGTTTTTT
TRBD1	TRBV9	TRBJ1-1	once	CASSNRTGSGTEAFF	TGTGCCAGCAGCAATAGGACAGGGAGTGGGACTGAAGCTTTCTTT
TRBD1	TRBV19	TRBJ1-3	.	CASSLQGISGNTIYF	TGTGCCAGTAGCCTACAGGGGATCTCTGGAAACACCATATATTTT
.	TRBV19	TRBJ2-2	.	CASSLSRGTGELFF	TGTGCCAGTAGTTTATCACGAGGGACCGGGGAGCTGTTTTTT
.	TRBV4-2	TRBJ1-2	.	CASSQGDGYTF	TGTGCCAGCAGCCAAGGAGATGGCTACACCTTC
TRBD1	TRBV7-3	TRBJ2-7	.	CASSLRQGSEQYF	TGTGCCAGCAGCCTCCGACAGGGTTCCGAGCAGTACTTC
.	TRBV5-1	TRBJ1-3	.	CASSLEGTPAGGNTIYF	TGCGCCAGCAGCTTGGAAGGGACACCAGCCGGGGGAAACACCATATATTTT
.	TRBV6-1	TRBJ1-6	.	CASSEAGQVYNSPLHF	TGTGCCAGCAGTGAAGCAGGCCAGGTCTATAATTCACCCCTCCACTTT
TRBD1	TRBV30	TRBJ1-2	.	CALRDRSSYGYTF	TGTGCCTTGAGGGACAGGTCATCGTATGGCTACACCTTC
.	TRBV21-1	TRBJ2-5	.	CASSKGQDQETQYF	TGTGCCAGCAGCAAGGGACAAGACCAAGAGACCCAGTACTTC
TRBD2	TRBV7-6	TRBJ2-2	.	CASTPFVGGDNTGELFF	TGTGCCAGCACCCCTTTTGTGGGGGGGGACAACACCGGGGAGCTGTTTTTT
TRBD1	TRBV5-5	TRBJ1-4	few	CASSLSGGYNEKLFF	TGTGCCAGCAGCTTATCAGGGGGCTATAATGAAAAACTGTTTTTT
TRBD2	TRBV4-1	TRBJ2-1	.	CASSPRERGGLWEQFF	TGCGCCAGCAGTCCCCGGGAGCGGGGGGGCCTATGGGAGCAGTTCTTC
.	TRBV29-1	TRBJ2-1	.	CSVAPDSYNEQFF	TGCAGCGTTGCCCCAGATTCCTACAATGAGCAGTTCTTC
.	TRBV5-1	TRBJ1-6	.	CASSLGRTDNSPLHF	TGCGCCAGCAGCTTGGGTCGGACAGATAATTCACCCCTCCACTTT
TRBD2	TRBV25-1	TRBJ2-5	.	CASSVASGVQETQYF	TGTGCCAGCAGTGTGGCTAGCGGGGTACAAGAGACCCAGTACTTC
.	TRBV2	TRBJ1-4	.	CASRQDSNEKLFF	TGTGCCAGCAGGCAGGACAGTAATGAAAAACTGTTTTTT
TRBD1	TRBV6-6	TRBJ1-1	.	CASRNRRQGGTEAFF	TGTGCCAGCAGAAACCGGAGACAGGGGGGCACTGAAGCTTTCTTT
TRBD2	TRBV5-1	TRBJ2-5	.	CASSLEGLAGVETQYF	TGCGCCAGCAGCTTGGAGGGACTAGCGGGGGTAGAGACCCAGTACTTC
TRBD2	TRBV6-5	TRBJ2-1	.	CASSSLGRGGNEQFF	TGTGCCAGCAGTTCCCTCGGGCGGGGGGGCAATGAGCAGTTCTTC
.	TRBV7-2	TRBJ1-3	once	CASSLSGVASGNTIYF	TGTGCCAGCAGCTTATCCGGGGTAGCATCGGGAAACACCATATATTTT
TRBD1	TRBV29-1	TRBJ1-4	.	CSVRGQTNEKLFF	TGCAGCGTTCGGGGACAGACCAATGAAAAACTGTTTTTT
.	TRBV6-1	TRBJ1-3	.	CASSAIRADSGNTIYF	TGTGCCAGCAGTGCGATCAGGGCCGACTCTGGAAACACCATATATTTT
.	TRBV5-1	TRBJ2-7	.	CASSLEGRVLNEQYF	TGCGCCAGCAGCTTGGAAGGCAGGGTACTGAACGAGCAGTACTTC
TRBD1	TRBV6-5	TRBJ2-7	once	CASSYDRAYFYEQYF	TGTGCCAGCAGTTACGACAGGGCCTATTTCTACGAGCAGTACTTC
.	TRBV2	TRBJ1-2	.	CAGSGAGYDGYTF	TGTGCCGGCAGTGGGGCAGGGTACGATGGCTACACCTTC
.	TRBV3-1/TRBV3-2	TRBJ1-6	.	CASSQGEGTYSYNSPLHF	TGTGCCAGCAGCCAAGGGGAGGGAACCTACTCCTATAATTCACCCCTCCACTTT
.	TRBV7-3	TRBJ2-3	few	CASSPSSASDTQYF	TGTGCCAGCAGCCCATCTTCAGCGTCAGATACGCAGTATTTT
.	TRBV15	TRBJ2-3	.	CATSRSQDTQYF	TGTGCCACCAGCAGATCCCAAGATACGCAGTATTTT
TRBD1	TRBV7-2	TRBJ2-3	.	CASSLLRGPDTQYF	TGTGCCAGCAGCTTACTCAGGGGGCCCGATACGCAGTATTTT
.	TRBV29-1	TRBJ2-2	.	CSVGGLDTGELFF	TGCAGCGTTGGAGGTCTTGACACCGGGGAGCTGTTTTTT
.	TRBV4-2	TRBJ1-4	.	CASSQAQGSTNEKLFF	TGTGCCAGCAGCCAAGCACAGGGATCAACTAATGAAAAACTGTTTTTT
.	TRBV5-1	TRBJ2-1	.	CASSFTGANDEQFF	TGCGCCAGCAGCTTTACAGGCGCCAACGATGAGCAGTTCTTC
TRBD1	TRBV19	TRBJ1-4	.	CASSPPGQPNEKLFF	TGTGCCAGTAGTCCACCGGGACAGCCTAATGAAAAACTGTTTTTT
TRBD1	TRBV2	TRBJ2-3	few	CASSVPGQGAITDTQYF	TGTGCCAGCAGTGTCCCGGGACAGGGGGCGATCACAGATACGCAGTATTTT
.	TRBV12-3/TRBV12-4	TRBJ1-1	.	CASSFAYAEAFF	TGTGCCAGCAGTTTCGCCTATGCGGAAGCTTTCTTT
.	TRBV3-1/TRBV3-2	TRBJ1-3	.	CASSLQGSGNTIYF	TGTGCCAGCAGTCTACAGGGCTCTGGAAACACCATATATTTT
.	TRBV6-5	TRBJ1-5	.	CASRLDRDQPQHF	TGTGCCAGCAGACTTGATAGAGATCAGCCCCAGCATTTT
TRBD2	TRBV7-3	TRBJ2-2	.	CASSRPGTSGGAPGELFF	TGTGCCAGCAGCCGTCCCGGGACTAGCGGGGGGGCGCCCGGGGAGCTGTTTTTT
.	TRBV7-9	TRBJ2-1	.	CASSLSGTNNEQFF	TGTGCCAGCAGCTTGAGCGGAACAAACAATGAGCAGTTCTTC
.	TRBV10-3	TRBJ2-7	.	CAISAGHEQYF	TGTGCCATCAGTGCAGGGCACGAGCAGTACTTC
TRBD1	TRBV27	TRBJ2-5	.	CASSRDRGGETQYF	TGTGCCAGCAGCCGGGACAGGGGAGGTGAGACCCAGTACTTC
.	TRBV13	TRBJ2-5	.	CASSSREPRTETQYF	TGTGCCAGCAGCTCTCGGGAGCCTAGGACGGAGACCCAGTACTTC
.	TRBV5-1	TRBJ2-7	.	CASGPGSSYEQYF	TGCGCCAGCGGACCGGGGAGCTCCTACGAGCAGTACTTC
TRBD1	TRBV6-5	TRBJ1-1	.	CASIPGQFGVAFF	TGTGCCAGCATTCCGGGACAGTTTGGGGTAGCTTTCTTT
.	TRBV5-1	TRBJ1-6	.	CASSLDGGGFSPLHF	TGCGCCAGCAGCTTGGACGGGGGTGGGTTTTCACCCCTCCACTTT
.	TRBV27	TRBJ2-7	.	CASSPRQSYEQYF	TGTGCCAGCAGTCCGCGACAGAGCTACGAGCAGTACTTC
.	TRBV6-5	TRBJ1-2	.	CASSPVAAAFYGYTF	TGTGCCAGCAGCCCAGTAGCGGCAGCCTTCTATGGCTACACCTTC
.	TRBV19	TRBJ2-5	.	CASSAGQPYQETQYF	TGTGCCAGTAGTGCGGGACAGCCGTACCAAGAGACCCAGTACTTC
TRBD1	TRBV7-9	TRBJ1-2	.	CASSLNRGDYGYTF	TGTGCCAGCAGCTTAAACAGGGGGGACTATGGCTACACCTTC